Shown below are 10 T cell receptor beta chains from a single sample sequenced in a study of T cells in Graves' hyperthyroidism and ophthalmopathy. RNA transcripts gave rise to amplified TCR beta CDR3 regions. A set of HTBI primers served as the primers for a first-round RT-PCR of the TCR CDR3. TCRdb re-analysed the multiplex PCR reads in MiXCR, keeping a single row per CDR3 protein. The data show a few hundred thousand distinct CDR3 sequences, approximately 21% seen once. The sample taken for sequencing was blood. These receptors all come from a man aged 25 to 45 with Graves' ophthalmopathy.

This clonotype was picked up a small number of times. The genes are TRBV5-1 and TRBJ2-5, with 8 bases matching TRBD2. Losses at the gene ends were 4 bases for V and 4 bases for J; bases not matched to a gene: 9. Germline V gene lookup returns CDR1 SGHRS and CDR2 YFSETQ. The CDR3 contains 15 residues. CDR3 sequence reads: CASSPTSGLGETQYF. The CDR3 coding sequence is TGCGCCAGCAGCCCTACTAGCGGACTCGGAGAGACCCAGTACTTC.

This sequence joins TRBV5-1 and TRBJ2-1; TRBD1 might be the D (5 bases). Germline V lookup: CDR1 SGHRS, CDR2 YFSETQ. This CDR3 is 17 amino acids long. Deletions cut 3 bases from V and 0 bases from J, with 16 bases between. Here the CDR3 DNA reads TGCGCCAGCAGCTGGGGCGCGGCGCCTAGCTCCTACAATGAGCAGTTCTTC. It specifies CASSWGAAPSSYNEQFF.

Concerning this clonotype itself: At one end the junction does not follow the germline gene, possibly because of a read error. This chain uses TRBV7-9 with TRBJ1-1; possible D gene TRBD1, 5 bases. The CDR3 extends over 13 amino acids. Germline V gene data show CDR1 as SEHNR and CDR2 as FQNEAQ (reference sequence). The CDR3 protein is CAGSSQGNTEAFF. CDR3 sequence (DNA): TGTGCCGGCAGCTCGCAGGGGAACACTGAAGCTTTCTTT.

The chain carries TRBV19 and TRBJ1-2; TRBD1 is a possible D gene (5 bases). V was trimmed by 3 bases and J by 8 bases, leaving 13 bases between them. The CDR3 runs 13 residues. Germline V gene sequence: CDR1 LNHDA, CDR2 SQIVND (reference sequence). For the CDR3, the DNA is TGTGCCAGTAGTATCAGTGGGGCGGGAGGCTACACCTTC. Translation gives CASSISGAGGYTF.

This clonotype turned up a few times. V and J are TRBV6-1 and TRBJ1-1; D ambiguous. The germline V gene has CDR1 MNHNS and CDR2 SASEGT. V lost 8 bases and J lost 1, with 11 bases in between. This CDR3 has 13 residues. The CDR3 DNA sequence: TGTGCCAGCGGAAGGTCGAAGAACACTGAAGCTTTCTTT. Amino acids: CASGRSKNTEAFF.

This clonotype was picked up many times. The chain combines TRBV7-8 with TRBJ2-7; perhaps TRBD2 as D (5 bases). V gave up 5 bases and J gave up 2 bases, with 7 bases separating them. The CDR3 runs to 12 residues. CDR1 is SGHVS and CDR2 is FQNEAQ in the germline V gene. The CDR3 reads CASSRDTYEQYF. The CDR3 coding sequence is TGTGCCAGCAGCCGGGATACCTACGAGCAGTACTTC.

Ten or more counts support this clonotype. The chain carries TRBV28 and TRBJ2-5, with D maybe TRBD2 (5 bases). The ends were cut back, 3 bases at V and 4 bases at J, with 15 bases in the middle. There are 15 residues in the CDR3. CDR1 MDHEN and CDR2 SYDVKM come from the germline V gene. CDR3 sequence (DNA): TGTGCCAGCAGTTTGCCCACGGACTTGGGAGAGACCCAGTACTTC. This codes for CASSLPTDLGETQYF.

In its sample, this clonotype was seen many times. This chain joins TRBV27 and TRBJ1-1; D gene uncertain. This CDR3 has 15 residues. Germline V gene lookup returns CDR1 MNHEY and CDR2 SMNVEV (reference sequence). Trimming shortened V by 3 bases and J by 1 base, and 12 bases separated the two germline ends. CDR3 loop: CASSLSFGQNTEAFF. The CDR3 nucleotides read TGTGCCAGCAGTTTGTCATTCGGCCAGAACACTGAAGCTTTCTTT.

This clonotype was counted at least ten times. The V and J genes are TRBV19 and TRBJ2-1, with 8 bases aligning to TRBD2. Unmatched junction bases numbered 15, after V lost 3 bases and J lost 5 bases. This CDR3 has 18 residues. The germline CDR1 and CDR2 sequences are LNHDA and SQIVND (reference sequence). The CDR3 loop reads CASSIGAGGEQSNNEQFF. In nucleotides, the CDR3 is TGTGCCAGTAGTATCGGGGCGGGAGGAGAACAATCTAACAATGAGCAGTTCTTC.

The chain has TRBV20-1 and TRBJ1-3, with TRBD1 matching 8 bases. CDR3 length: 14 residues. J gave up 3 bases and V 4 bases, and 5 bases lay outside the gene matches. Germline V gene data show CDR1 as DFQATT and CDR2 as SNEGSKA (reference sequence). The CDR3: CSATTGGSGNTIYF. The CDR3 DNA reads TGCAGTGCTACTACAGGGGGAAGTGGAAACACCATATATTTT.